This TCR beta chain derives from a study of graft-versus-host responses after intestinal transplantation. TCRdb keeps only in-frame clones here, not all; method: immunoSEQ multiplex PCR. The sample has about 98,000 clones; roughly 82% are singletons. The CDR3 extends over 16 amino acids. Per the germline V gene, CDR1 is MGHRA and CDR2 is YSYEKL. V was shortened by 0 bases and J by 9 bases, with 18 bases between the two germline ends. The sample consisted of PBMCs, taken 255 days after intestinal transplant. J is TRBJ2-1 and V is TRBV4-1; D is uncertain. The sequence was obtained from a human patient who received an intestinal transplant, so some T cells may come from the graft donor. The DNA for the CDR3 is TGCGCCAGCAGCCAAGATTTTCCCGGCTCTTTCCGTGAGCAGTTCTTC. It specifies CASSQDFPGSFREQFF.